The 21 T cell receptor beta chains presented below share a single source sample, sequenced in a study of cytomegalovirus exposure and HLA in healthy donors. PCR amplification relied on 60 Vbeta primers (plus 13 Jbeta primers). The table came from immunoSEQ multiplex PCR; TCRdb's copy has only in-frame clones and leaves some out. This table holds about 300,000 clones, about nine tenths found once. Sequenced: PBMCs. Receptor source: a man aged 40-49 years in good health and CMV-seropositive.

The chain links TRBV5-1 to TRBJ2-3; TRBD2 matches at 15 bases. V trimming: 0 bases; J trimming: 0 bases; junction bases outside the gene matches: 8. Germline V gene lookup returns CDR1 SGHRS and CDR2 YFSETQ. The CDR3 is made up of 20 amino acids. The CDR3: CASSLVPPGLAGGSTDTQYF. As DNA, the CDR3 is TGCGCCAGCAGCTTGGTTCCCCCGGGACTAGCGGGAGGAAGCACAGATACGCAGTATTTT.

About this clone: This specimen includes other DNA sequences encoding the same CDR3. The chain joins TRBV5-1 to TRBJ2-1, with 9 positions matching TRBD1. Germline CDR1 reads SGHRS; CDR2 reads YFSETQ. V shed 4 bases and J 0 bases; nucleotides not matched to a gene: 2. The CDR3 spans 15 residues. Written as DNA, the CDR3 is TGCGCCAGCAGCATGGGACAGGGCTCCTACAATGAGCAGTTCTTC. Translating it yields CASSMGQGSYNEQFF.

The rearrangement joins TRBV10-1 to TRBJ2-3, with 9 bases matching TRBD2. The germline V gene encodes CDR1 WNHNN and CDR2 SYGVQD (reference sequence). This CDR3 comprises 15 residues. V shed 2 bases and J 5 bases; nucleotides not matched to a gene: 5. In nucleotides, the CDR3 is TGCGCCAGCAGTGAGGAGCGGGAGGCTGAAGATACGCAGTATTTT. Its translation is CASSEEREAEDTQYF.

J is TRBJ2-3 and V is TRBV11-2; 9 bases fit TRBD1. With 4 bases clipped from V and 5 bases from J, the junction kept 10 bases outside the gene matches. The CDR3 covers 16 residues. Looked up from germline, CDR1 is SGHAT and CDR2 is FQNNGV. The CDR3 spells CASSSEGQGVQDTQYF. The DNA of the CDR3 is TGTGCCAGCAGCTCCGAGGGACAGGGAGTTCAAGATACGCAGTATTTT.

The V and J genes are TRBV27 and TRBJ2-1; the D gene is possibly TRBD2 (5 bases). This CDR3 spans 15 amino acids. Germline CDR1 MNHEY, CDR2 SMNVEV (reference sequence). V was trimmed by 2 bases and J by 8 bases, leaving 16 bases between them. The CDR3 spells CASSLATLLGHEQFF. CDR3 bases: TGTGCCAGCAGTTTAGCAACCCTACTAGGCCATGAGCAGTTCTTC.

The chain links TRBV5-4 to TRBJ2-3, with D possibly TRBD1 on 8 matching bases. This CDR3 spans 13 amino acids. CDR1 is SGHNT and CDR2 is YYREEE in the germline V gene (reference sequence). Between the trimmed V and J ends, which lost 0 bases and 10 bases, there was a span of 12 bases. The CDR3 reads CASSLDRGGAQYF. As DNA, the CDR3 is TGTGCCAGCAGCTTGGACAGGGGGGGCGCGCAGTATTTT.

The chain joins TRBV5-1 to TRBJ2-7, with 7 bases identical to TRBD2. CDR3 length: 12 amino acids. The V gene end was trimmed by 3 bases and the J gene end by 5 bases; junction bases not matched to a gene: 2. Germline values: CDR1 SGHRS, CDR2 YFSETQ. CDR3 region: CASSSAGDEQYF. In nucleotides, the CDR3 is TGCGCCAGCAGCTCTGCGGGAGACGAGCAGTACTTC.

V is TRBV6-5 and J is TRBJ2-1; no reliable D call. The CDR3 is made up of 14 amino acids. CDR1 MNHEY and CDR2 SVGAGI come from the germline V gene. Trimming left V 0 bases short and J 4 bases short, with 7 bases between. The DNA of the CDR3 is TGTGCCAGCAGTTACTCTGATAGTTACAATGAGCAGTTCTTC. It codes for CASSYSDSYNEQFF.

The V and J genes are TRBV29-1 and TRBJ2-7; D perhaps matches TRBD1 (5 bases). Germline CDR1 reads SQVTM; CDR2 reads ANQGSEA. V lost 4 bases, J lost 1 base, and 14 bases lay in between. The CDR3 loop spans 14 amino acids. The CDR3, as DNA: TGCAGCGTTGCATTATACAGGAATTCCTACGAGCAGTACTTC. Its protein is CSVALYRNSYEQYF.

The chain is built from TRBV2 and TRBJ2-5; D perhaps matches TRBD2 (6 bases). The CDR3 has 15 amino acids. The germline V gene encodes CDR1 SNHLY and CDR2 FYNNEI. The V end was cut by 4 bases, the J end by 2 bases, with 14 bases between. Written as DNA, the CDR3 is TGTGCCAGCAGTGGGGAGGCTAGCGCACAAGAGACCCAGTACTTC. Protein product: CASSGEASAQETQYF. Complete variable domain (other parts from reference TRBV2 and TRBJ2-5): EPEVTQTPSHQVTQMGQEVILRCVPISNHLYFYWYRQILGQKVEFLVSFYNNEISEKSEIFDDQFSVERPDGSNFTLKIRSTKLEDSAMYFCASSGEASAQETQYFGPGTRLLVL.

This chain links TRBV27 with TRBJ2-5; 8 bases line up with TRBD1. Germline V CDR1 and CDR2: MNHEY, SMNVEV (reference sequence). V dropped 4 bases and J dropped 2; count of bases not matched to a gene: 3. This CDR3 region has 14 residues. The CDR3 DNA is TGTGCCAGCAGTTATGGACAGGGTCAAGAGACCCAGTACTTC. Residues: CASSYGQGQETQYF.

This rearrangement joins TRBV7-2 to TRBJ1-3; no clear D. Germline V gene data show CDR1 as SGHTA and CDR2 as FQGNSA. The CDR3 covers 15 residues. V shed 1 base and J shed 3 bases, with 10 bases lying between them. This CDR3 is CASSLDAGYGNTIYF. The CDR3 bases are TGTGCCAGCAGCTTAGACGCAGGTTATGGAAACACCATATATTTT.

The rearrangement joins TRBV13 to TRBJ1-1; D not certain. The CDR3 is made up of 13 amino acids. Germline V lookup: CDR1 PRHDT, CDR2 FYEKMQ (reference sequence). Trimming removed 3 bases from V and 0 bases from J, with 5 bases in between. CDR3 DNA: TGTGCCAGCAGCTTTCTAGTGAACACTGAAGCTTTCTTT. The encoded protein is CASSFLVNTEAFF.

V gene TRBV5-5 combines with J gene TRBJ1-2; D ambiguous. The CDR3 has 13 amino acids. Trimming removed 0 bases from V and 8 bases from J, with 11 bases in between. The germline gives CDR1 SGHKS, CDR2 YYEKEE (reference sequence). The CDR3 region has the DNA TGTGCCAGCAGCTTGGCTCCCAGAGGGGGCTACACCTTC. Translated: CASSLAPRGGYTF.

This clone was seen a handful of times. The V gene is TRBV5-1, the J gene TRBJ2-1; TRBD2 matches 8 bases. J gave up 3 bases and V 4 bases, and 9 bases lay outside the gene matches. Germline CDR1 SGHRS, CDR2 YFSETQ. The CDR3 length is 16 residues. For the CDR3, the DNA is TGCGCCAGCAGCCCCCCACTAGCGGAGATCTACAATGAGCAGTTCTTC. Amino acid sequence: CASSPPLAEIYNEQFF.

This clone showed up just a few times. The chain links TRBV6-5 to TRBJ2-5; D is possibly TRBD1 (5 bases). CDR1 is MNHEY and CDR2 is SVGAGI in the germline V gene. Trimming took off 0 bases at V and 4 bases at J, with 12 bases between the two ends. This CDR3 spans 15 amino acids. In DNA, the CDR3 is TGTGCCAGCAGTTACTCGGCAGGGATTAGAGAGACCCAGTACTTC. It encodes CASSYSAGIRETQYF.

The genes are TRBV5-4 and TRBJ2-7; 12 nucleotides match TRBD2. After removal of 0 bases from V and 5 bases from J, the junction contained 0 bases not matched to a gene. In germline, CDR1 is SGHNT, CDR2 YYREEE (reference sequence). The CDR3 runs to 14 residues. CDR3 protein: CASSLGTSGDEQYF. The DNA for the CDR3 is TGTGCCAGCAGCTTGGGGACTAGCGGGGACGAGCAGTACTTC. The full variable domain, completed using reference TRBV5-4 and TRBJ2-7, is ETGVTQSPTHLIKTRGQQVTLRCSSQSGHNTVSWYQQALGQGPQFIFQYYREEENGRGNFPPRFSGLQFPNYSSELNVNALELDDSALYLCASSLGTSGDEQYFGPGTRLTVT.

This sequence joins TRBV5-1 and TRBJ2-2; D unresolved. V was cut by 1 base and J by 3 bases, with 10 bases left in between. CDR1 SGHRS and CDR2 YFSETQ come from the germline V gene. This CDR3 is 15 amino acids long. The CDR3 region is CASSLYQEHTGELFF. In DNA, the CDR3 is TGCGCCAGCAGCTTGTACCAGGAACACACCGGGGAGCTGTTTTTT.

This clone was observed a single time. This rearrangement joins TRBV28 to TRBJ2-6, with 8 bases fitting TRBD2. The V gene end was trimmed by 2 bases and the J gene end by 5 bases; junction bases not matched to a gene: 5. This CDR3 spans 16 amino acids. Germline V lookup: CDR1 MDHEN, CDR2 SYDVKM. CDR3 loop: CASSLRSGSRANVLTF. The CDR3, as DNA: TGTGCCAGCAGTTTAAGGAGCGGGAGTAGGGCCAACGTCCTGACTTTC.

The rearrangement links TRBV5-1 to TRBJ2-1, with TRBD1 as a possible D gene (6 bases). Per germline, CDR1 SGHRS and CDR2 YFSETQ. With 3 bases removed from V and 9 bases from J, the gap between germline ends came to 10 bases. The CDR3 loop spans 12 amino acids. As DNA, the CDR3 is TGCGCCAGCAGCTCCGGACAGCTTGAGCAGTTCTTC. The encoded protein is CASSSGQLEQFF.

The rearrangement joins TRBV7-9 to TRBJ2-3; D is unclear. The CDR3 contains 12 residues. V lost 4 bases and J 2 bases, leaving 4 bases between the germline ends. Germline V gives CDR1 SEHNR, CDR2 FQNEAQ (reference sequence). The CDR3 here is CASSYHTDTQYF. As DNA, the CDR3 is TGTGCCAGCAGCTATCACACAGATACGCAGTATTTT. Together with reference TRBV7-9 and TRBJ2-3, the CDR3 gives the full variable domain: DTGVSQNPRHKITKRGQNVTFRCDPISEHNRLYWYRQTLGQGPEFLTYFQNEAQLEKSRLLSDRFSAERPKGSFSTLEIQRTEQGDSAMYLCASSYHTDTQYFGPGTRLTVL.